Below, 25 T cell receptor beta chains from the same sample are listed, as sequenced in a study of Ad26.COV2.S vaccination and SARS-CoV-2 variants. Treatment specified: roughly 20 received Ad26.COV2.S at low or high dose, single or two shots; a few received placebo; per-sample allocation not given. The samples were gathered on day 63 after the first injection of vaccine or placebo. Sequenced by immunoSEQ multiplex PCR; TCRdb stores in-frame clones only, minus some. Of 350,000 to 450,000 clones in the sample, roughly 87% were seen once. This specimen consisted of peripheral blood, obtained in a trial of Ad26.COV2.S vaccine versus placebo. These receptors were taken from a person between 18 and 59 years old who received the Ad26.COV2.S COVID-19 vaccine or a placebo.

The gene calls are TRBV9 and TRBJ2-5; 8 bases line up with TRBD2. Germline V gene sequence: CDR1 SGDLS, CDR2 YYNGEE. The CDR3 is made up of 17 amino acids. J gave up 4 bases and V 4 bases, and 15 bases lay outside the gene matches. Here the CDR3 reads CASSTRGGRGVPETQYF. Here the CDR3 DNA reads TGTGCCAGCAGCACCCGGGGGGGTCGGGGCGTCCCAGAGACCCAGTACTTC.

The genes are TRBV27 and TRBJ1-2, with 8 nucleotides matching TRBD1. CDR1 is MNHEY, CDR2 SMNVEV, per germline (reference sequence). Trimming at V came to 0 bases and at J to 4 bases, leaving 1 base not matched to a gene. This CDR3 has 14 amino acids. For the CDR3, the DNA is TGTGCCAGCAGTTTATCTACAGGGGGCTATGGCTACACCTTC. This translates into CASSLSTGGYGYTF.

The V call is TRBV29-1, the J call TRBJ1-2; unclear D gene. The CDR3 spans 11 residues. Germline values: CDR1 SQVTM, CDR2 ANQGSEA. V lost 4 bases, J lost 8 bases, and 11 bases lay in between. In DNA, the CDR3 is TGCAGCGTTGCCGACTTCCAAGGCTACACCTTC. Translating gives CSVADFQGYTF.

This clone was detected only once. The chain recombines TRBV19 with TRBJ2-5, with D possibly TRBD2 on 5 matching bases. This CDR3 has 13 residues. Germline loops: CDR1 LNHDA, CDR2 SQIVND (reference sequence). Deletions cut 3 bases from V and 2 bases from J, with 7 bases between. The CDR3 sequence is CASSIGVQETQYF. Here the CDR3 DNA reads TGTGCCAGTAGTATCGGGGTTCAAGAGACCCAGTACTTC.

This clone appeared a few times. This chain links TRBV7-9 with TRBJ1-6; no clear D gene. Germline loops: CDR1 SEHNR, CDR2 FQNEAQ (reference sequence). Trimming pared 1 base from V and 3 bases from J, leaving 19 bases between. The CDR3 totals 19 residues. CDR3: CASSLDGSGGRFYNSPLHF. The CDR3 region has the DNA TGTGCCAGCAGCTTAGACGGGTCGGGAGGAAGATTCTATAATTCACCCCTCCACTTT. Together with reference TRBV7-9 and TRBJ1-6, the CDR3 gives the full variable domain: DTGVSQNPRHKITKRGQNVTFRCDPISEHNRLYWYRQTLGQGPEFLTYFQNEAQLEKSRLLSDRFSAERPKGSFSTLEIQRTEQGDSAMYLCASSLDGSGGRFYNSPLHFGNGTRLTVT.

The chain combines TRBV5-1 with TRBJ1-1; D call uncertain. Between the trimmed V and J ends, which lost 0 bases and 5 bases, there was a span of 14 bases. CDR3 length: 15 residues. Germline CDR1 is SGHRS and CDR2 is YFSETQ. In nucleotides, the CDR3 is TGCGCCAGCAGCTTGGCCTCCGACGGGTTAACTGAAGCTTTCTTT. Its translation is CASSLASDGLTEAFF.

The chain carries TRBV5-4 and TRBJ2-3; D is undetermined. In germline, CDR1 is SGHNT, CDR2 YYREEE (reference sequence). The CDR3 covers 15 residues. Trimming took off 2 bases at V and 4 bases at J, with 14 bases between the two ends. The CDR3, as DNA: TGTGCCAGCAGCTTCCAAGGATCCCGTCCAGATACGCAGTATTTT. Residues: CASSFQGSRPDTQYF.

The V and J genes are TRBV19 and TRBJ1-1; perhaps TRBD1 as D (5 bases). Germline-derived CDR1 and CDR2 are LNHDA and SQIVND (reference sequence). This CDR3 has 11 amino acids. Trimming stripped 6 bases from V and 11 bases from J, with 13 bases between. CDR3 protein: CASSPGLMAFF. The CDR3 DNA reads as TGTGCCAGTAGCCCAGGGTTAATGGCTTTCTTT.

Regarding this clone: One end of the junction does not line up with germline, which may come from a read error. This rearrangement joins TRBV7-7 to TRBJ2-7; D may match TRBD1 or TRBD2 (5 bases each). The V gene's germline CDR1 is SSHAT and CDR2 FNYEAQ (reference sequence). The CDR3 contains 14 residues. The CDR3, as DNA: TGTGCTAGCAGCTTAGGCCAGGGAGACTACGAGCAGTACTTC. Protein: CASSLGQGDYEQYF.

This clone showed up many times. The chain recombines TRBV3-1 (or the pseudogene TRBV3-2) with TRBJ1-2; no clear D. The CDR3 consists of 14 residues. Germline assignment: CDR1 LGHDT and CDR2 YNNKEL (reference sequence). Trimming removed 1 base from V and 8 bases from J, with 14 bases in between. The DNA for the CDR3 is TGTGCCAGCAGCCAAGCAACCTTTCAATACGGCTACACCTTC. Amino acid sequence: CASSQATFQYGYTF.

The chain has TRBV5-6 and TRBJ2-7, with D possibly TRBD2 on 6 matching bases. From germline, CDR1 is SGHDT and CDR2 YYEEEE. V was clipped by 0 bases and J by 3 bases, with 16 bases between them. This CDR3 has 16 residues. The CDR3 loop reads CASSLGLERTIYEQYF. The CDR3 DNA is TGTGCCAGCAGCTTGGGCTTAGAGAGGACTATCTACGAGCAGTACTTC.

This clone was counted only a few times. The chain couples TRBV4-2 to TRBJ1-2; D uncertain. Germline CDR1 reads LGHNA; CDR2 reads YNFKEQ. The V end was cut by 0 bases, the J end by 3 bases, with 11 bases between. This CDR3 comprises 15 residues. DNA of the CDR3: TGTGCCAGCAGCCAAGATCTCAGGACTGACTATGGCTACACCTTC. This encodes CASSQDLRTDYGYTF.

The chain couples TRBV2 to TRBJ1-1; no reliable D call. The CDR3 is made up of 14 amino acids. The germline V gene has CDR1 SNHLY and CDR2 FYNNEI. V was pared by 5 bases and J by 0 bases, with 10 bases between. The CDR3 reads CASSYTTLNTEAFF. The CDR3 coding sequence is TGTGCCAGCAGTTATACAACTCTGAACACTGAAGCTTTCTTT.

This clone was seen only once. The chain uses TRBV6-2 or TRBV6-3 and TRBJ1-5, with D maybe TRBD1 (6 bases). Trimming took off 0 bases at V and 1 base at J, with 10 bases between the two ends. The germline V gene encodes CDR1 MNHEY and CDR2 SVGEGT. The CDR3 sequence is 16 residues long. The CDR3 nucleotides read TGTGCCAGCAGTTACTCCCTCCAGGGGAGCAATCAGCCCCAGCATTTT. Translation: CASSYSLQGSNQPQHF.

This clone was counted a few times. As DNA, the CDR3 is TGTGCCAGCAGCCAAGAGGGAAATAACTATGGCTACACCTTC. Translation: CASSQEGNNYGYTF. This chain joins TRBV4-2 and TRBJ1-2; no firm D call. Germline loops: CDR1 LGHNA, CDR2 YNFKEQ. Trimming pared 0 bases from V and 1 base from J, leaving 6 bases between. The CDR3 loop spans 14 amino acids.

This clone was detected only once. The sample carries other DNA sequences with the same CDR3. The rearrangement links TRBV30 to TRBJ1-2; D is ambiguous. Germline V gives CDR1 GTSNPN, CDR2 SVGIG (reference sequence). The CDR3 has 12 residues. Trimming pared 2 bases from V and 5 bases from J, leaving 9 bases between. The CDR3, as DNA: TGTGCCTGGAGTACGGGAGCTTATGGCTACACCTTC. Protein sequence: CAWSTGAYGYTF.

This chain uses TRBV4-3 with TRBJ1-2, with D possibly TRBD1 on 6 matching bases. This CDR3 spans 16 amino acids. V lost 2 bases and J lost 8, with 21 bases in between. Germline CDR1 reads LGHNA; CDR2 reads YSLEER. CDR3 bases: TGCGCCAGCAGCCAAAGCCAGCGAGGGGGAGCTCGAGGCTACACCTTC. Translation gives CASSQSQRGGARGYTF.

The chain has TRBV18 and TRBJ1-1; weak D call: TRBD1 (5 bases). Per germline, CDR1 KGHSH and CDR2 LQKENI. V was shortened by 5 bases and J by 1 base, with 8 bases between the two germline ends. CDR3 size: 13 residues. CDR3: CASSTQENTEAFF. The DNA of the CDR3 is TGTGCCAGCTCAACACAGGAGAACACTGAAGCTTTCTTT.

V and J are TRBV5-5 and TRBJ2-3; 9 bases match TRBD1. The V and J ends lost 4 bases and 0 bases, in that order; junction bases with no gene match: 3. Germline V gene lookup returns CDR1 SGHKS and CDR2 YYEKEE (reference sequence). This CDR3 has 15 amino acids. CDR3 in amino acids: CASSPGQGSTDTQYF. CDR3 coding DNA: TGTGCCAGCAGCCCCGGACAGGGGAGCACAGATACGCAGTATTTT.

This clone was seen only once. The chain uses TRBV27 and TRBJ2-3, with 9 bases identical to TRBD2. Trimming removed 3 bases from V and 1 base from J; junction bases left unmatched: 2. The CDR3 runs to 15 residues. Germline-derived CDR1 and CDR2 are MNHEY and SMNVEV (reference sequence). CDR3 loop: CASSFGGGGTDTQYF. In DNA form, the CDR3 reads TGTGCCAGCAGTTTTGGCGGGGGGGGCACAGATACGCAGTATTTT.

The rearrangement links TRBV24-1 to TRBJ2-3; D gene uncertain. The CDR3 extends over 12 amino acids. V shed 6 bases and J shed 6 bases, with 9 bases lying between them. The germline V gene encodes CDR1 KGHDR and CDR2 SFDVKD. DNA for the CDR3: TGTGCCACCAGTCGCGACGGGGATACGCAGTATTTT. Its protein product is CATSRDGDTQYF.

The chain employs TRBV27 and TRBJ2-5; D is undetermined. V lost 6 bases and J lost 5, with 16 bases in between. This CDR3 has 14 amino acids. Germline assignment: CDR1 MNHEY and CDR2 SMNVEV (reference sequence). The CDR3: CASSLTWPGETQYF. The CDR3 region has the DNA TGTGCCAGCAGCCTGACATGGCCCGGTGAGACCCAGTACTTC.

The gene calls are TRBV4-2 and TRBJ1-1; D might be TRBD1 (5 bases). The V end was cut by 1 base, the J end by 4 bases, with 13 bases between. The CDR3 loop spans 15 amino acids. Per germline, CDR1 LGHNA and CDR2 YNFKEQ. This CDR3 is CASSQVPGTSTEAFF. The CDR3 DNA reads as TGTGCCAGCAGCCAAGTACCAGGGACCTCCACTGAAGCTTTCTTT.

The CDR3 protein is CASKGSYEQYF. The CDR3 DNA reads TGTGCCAGCAAGGGGTCCTACGAGCAGTACTTC. The chain employs TRBV7-9 and TRBJ2-7, with D possibly being TRBD1 (5 bases). The V end lost 7 bases, the J end lost 1 base, and 5 bases lay between the germline ends. The length of the CDR3 is 11 residues. Looked up from germline, CDR1 is SEHNR and CDR2 is FQNEAQ (reference sequence).

The V and J genes are TRBV4-2 and TRBJ1-5; D call uncertain. V was cut by 4 bases and J by 0 bases, with 16 bases left in between. CDR1 is LGHNA and CDR2 is YNFKEQ in the germline V gene. This CDR3 has 17 amino acids. The DNA of the CDR3 is TGTGCCAGCAGCCCCTTATCAGCAGGAGGTAGCAATCAGCCCCAGCATTTT. This encodes CASSPLSAGGSNQPQHF.